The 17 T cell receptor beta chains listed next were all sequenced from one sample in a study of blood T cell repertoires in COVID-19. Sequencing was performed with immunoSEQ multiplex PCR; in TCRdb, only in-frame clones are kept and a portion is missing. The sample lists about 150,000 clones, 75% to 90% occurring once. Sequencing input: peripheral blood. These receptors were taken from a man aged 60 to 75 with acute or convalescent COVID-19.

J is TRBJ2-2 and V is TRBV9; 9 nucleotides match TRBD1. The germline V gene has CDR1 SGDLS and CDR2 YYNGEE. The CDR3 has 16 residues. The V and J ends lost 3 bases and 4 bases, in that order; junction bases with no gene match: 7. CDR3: CASSAQGALATGELFF. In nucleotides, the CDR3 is TGTGCCAGCAGCGCACAGGGGGCGCTGGCCACCGGGGAGCTGTTTTTT. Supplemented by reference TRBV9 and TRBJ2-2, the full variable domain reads DSGVTQTPKHLITATGQRVTLRCSPRSGDLSVYWYQQSLDQGLQFLIQYYNGEERAKGNILERFSAQQFPDLHSELNLSSLELGDSALYFCASSAQGALATGELFFGEGSRLTVL.

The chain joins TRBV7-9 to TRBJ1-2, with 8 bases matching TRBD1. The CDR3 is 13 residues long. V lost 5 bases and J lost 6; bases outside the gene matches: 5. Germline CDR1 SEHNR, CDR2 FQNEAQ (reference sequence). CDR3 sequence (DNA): TGTGCCAGCAGCGGTTTGACAGGGGATGGCTACACCTTC. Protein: CASSGLTGDGYTF.

The CDR3 loop reads CASSLNWWAGGYTF. In DNA form, the CDR3 reads TGTGCCAGCAGCTTGAATTGGTGGGCGGGTGGCTACACCTTC. This sequence joins TRBV5-6 and TRBJ1-2, with no clear D. Germline CDR1 is SGHDT and CDR2 is YYEEEE. The CDR3 sequence is 14 residues long. Trimming left V 1 base short and J 7 bases short, with 14 bases between.

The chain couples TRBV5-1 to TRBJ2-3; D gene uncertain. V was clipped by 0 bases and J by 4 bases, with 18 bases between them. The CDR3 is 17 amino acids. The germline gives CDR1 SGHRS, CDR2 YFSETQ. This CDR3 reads CASSLALRGFGSDTQYF. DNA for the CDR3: TGCGCCAGCAGCTTGGCCTTAAGAGGTTTTGGCTCAGATACGCAGTATTTT. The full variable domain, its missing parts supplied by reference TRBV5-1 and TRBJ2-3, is KAGVTQTPRYLIKTRGQQVTLSCSPISGHRSVSWYQQTPGQGLQFLFEYFSETQRNKGNFPGRFSGRQFSNSRSEMNVSTLELGDSALYLCASSLALRGFGSDTQYFGPGTRLTVL.

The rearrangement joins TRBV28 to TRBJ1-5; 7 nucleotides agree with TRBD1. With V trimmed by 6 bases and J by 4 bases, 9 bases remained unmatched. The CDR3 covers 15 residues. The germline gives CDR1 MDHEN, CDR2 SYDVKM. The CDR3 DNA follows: TGTGCCAGCAGAGGCGGGGCAGGGGGAAATCAGCCCCAGCATTTT. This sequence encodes CASRGGAGGNQPQHF.

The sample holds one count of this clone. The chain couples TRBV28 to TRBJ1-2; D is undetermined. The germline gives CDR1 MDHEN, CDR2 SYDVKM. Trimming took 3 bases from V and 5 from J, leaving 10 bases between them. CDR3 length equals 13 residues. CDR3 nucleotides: TGTGCCAGCAGTTTGTCCCCCCTATATGGCTACACCTTC. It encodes CASSLSPLYGYTF.

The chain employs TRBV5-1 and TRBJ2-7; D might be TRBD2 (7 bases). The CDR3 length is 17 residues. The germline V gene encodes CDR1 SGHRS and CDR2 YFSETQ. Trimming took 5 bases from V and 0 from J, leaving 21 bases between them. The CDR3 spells CASRVGGPAPRSYEQYF. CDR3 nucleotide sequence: TGCGCCAGCAGGGTCGGGGGGCCCGCACCCCGCTCCTACGAGCAGTACTTC. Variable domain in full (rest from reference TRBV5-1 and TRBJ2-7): KAGVTQTPRYLIKTRGQQVTLSCSPISGHRSVSWYQQTPGQGLQFLFEYFSETQRNKGNFPGRFSGRQFSNSRSEMNVSTLELGDSALYLCASRVGGPAPRSYEQYFGPGTRLTVT.

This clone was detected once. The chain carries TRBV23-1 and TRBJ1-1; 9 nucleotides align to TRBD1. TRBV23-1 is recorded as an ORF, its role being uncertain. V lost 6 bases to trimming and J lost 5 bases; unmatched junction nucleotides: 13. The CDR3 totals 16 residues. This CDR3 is CASSQVPQGAWTEAFF. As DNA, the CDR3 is TGCGCCAGCAGCCAAGTCCCACAGGGGGCATGGACTGAAGCTTTCTTT.

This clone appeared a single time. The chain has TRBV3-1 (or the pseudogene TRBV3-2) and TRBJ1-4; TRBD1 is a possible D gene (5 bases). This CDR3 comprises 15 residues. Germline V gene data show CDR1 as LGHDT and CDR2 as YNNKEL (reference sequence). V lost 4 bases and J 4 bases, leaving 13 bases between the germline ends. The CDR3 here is CASSLQGSGNEKLFF. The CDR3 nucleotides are TGTGCCAGCAGCCTTCAGGGCTCCGGTAATGAAAAACTGTTTTTT.

The CDR3 loop reads CASSWGQGETQYF. CDR3 bases: TGTGCCAGCAGTTGGGGACAGGGAGAGACCCAGTACTTC. The J gene is TRBJ2-5, the V gene TRBV7-9, with 9 bases lining up with TRBD1. The CDR3 sequence is 13 residues long. The germline V gene has CDR1 SEHNR and CDR2 FQNEAQ (reference sequence). V dropped 6 bases and J dropped 4; count of bases not matched to a gene: 3.

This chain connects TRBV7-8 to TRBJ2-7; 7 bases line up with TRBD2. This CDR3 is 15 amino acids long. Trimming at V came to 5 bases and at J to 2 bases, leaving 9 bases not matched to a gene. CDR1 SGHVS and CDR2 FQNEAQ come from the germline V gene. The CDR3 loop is CASSPRTSSPYEQYF. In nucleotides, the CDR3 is TGTGCCAGCAGCCCGCGGACTAGTTCCCCCTACGAGCAGTACTTC.

The CDR3 loop reads CATARGTAYEQYF. The CDR3 DNA reads as TGTGCCACCGCCAGGGGGACTGCCTACGAGCAGTACTTC. This sequence joins TRBV6-5 and TRBJ2-7; perhaps TRBD1 as D (7 bases). The germline V gene has CDR1 MNHEY and CDR2 SVGAGI. The CDR3 sequence is 13 residues long. Trimming stripped 10 bases from V and 2 bases from J, with 15 bases between.

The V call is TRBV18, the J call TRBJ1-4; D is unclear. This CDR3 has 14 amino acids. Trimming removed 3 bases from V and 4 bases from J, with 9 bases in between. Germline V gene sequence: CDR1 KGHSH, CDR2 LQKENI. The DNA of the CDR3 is TGTGCCAGCTCACCGGAGTGGAGTAATGAAAAACTGTTTTTT. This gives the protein CASSPEWSNEKLFF.

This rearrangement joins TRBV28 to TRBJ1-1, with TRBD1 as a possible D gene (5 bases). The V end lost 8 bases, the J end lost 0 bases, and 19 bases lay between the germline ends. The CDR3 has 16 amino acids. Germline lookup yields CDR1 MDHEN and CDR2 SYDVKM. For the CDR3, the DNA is TGTGCCAGCTCTGATAGGCGGGGCCTCCTGAACACTGAAGCTTTCTTT. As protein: CASSDRRGLLNTEAFF. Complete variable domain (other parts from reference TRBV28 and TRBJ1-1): DVKVTQSSRYLVKRTGEKVFLECVQDMDHENMFWYRQDPGLGLRLIYFSYDVKMKEKGDIPEGYSVSREKKERFSLILESASTNQTSMYLCASSDRRGLLNTEAFFGQGTRLTVV.

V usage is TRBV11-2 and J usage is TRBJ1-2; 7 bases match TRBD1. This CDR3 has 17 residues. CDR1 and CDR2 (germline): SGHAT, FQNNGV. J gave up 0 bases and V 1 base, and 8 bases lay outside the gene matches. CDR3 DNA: TGTGCCAGCAGCTTAGCCACTCTGGGGACAGCTAACTATGGCTACACCTTC. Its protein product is CASSLATLGTANYGYTF.

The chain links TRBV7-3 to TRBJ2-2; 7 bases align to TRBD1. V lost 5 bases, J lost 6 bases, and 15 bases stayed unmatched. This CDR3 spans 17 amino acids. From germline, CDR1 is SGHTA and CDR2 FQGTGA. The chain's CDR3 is CASSEAGQAPWAGELFF. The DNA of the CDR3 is TGTGCCAGCAGCGAGGCTGGACAGGCCCCGTGGGCCGGGGAGCTGTTTTTT.

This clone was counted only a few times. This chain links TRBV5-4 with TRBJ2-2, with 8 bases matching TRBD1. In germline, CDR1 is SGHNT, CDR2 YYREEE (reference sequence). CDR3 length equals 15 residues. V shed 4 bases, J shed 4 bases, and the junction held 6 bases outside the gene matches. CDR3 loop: CASSPRQGITGELFF. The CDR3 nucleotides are TGTGCCAGCAGCCCACGACAGGGGATCACCGGGGAGCTGTTTTTT.